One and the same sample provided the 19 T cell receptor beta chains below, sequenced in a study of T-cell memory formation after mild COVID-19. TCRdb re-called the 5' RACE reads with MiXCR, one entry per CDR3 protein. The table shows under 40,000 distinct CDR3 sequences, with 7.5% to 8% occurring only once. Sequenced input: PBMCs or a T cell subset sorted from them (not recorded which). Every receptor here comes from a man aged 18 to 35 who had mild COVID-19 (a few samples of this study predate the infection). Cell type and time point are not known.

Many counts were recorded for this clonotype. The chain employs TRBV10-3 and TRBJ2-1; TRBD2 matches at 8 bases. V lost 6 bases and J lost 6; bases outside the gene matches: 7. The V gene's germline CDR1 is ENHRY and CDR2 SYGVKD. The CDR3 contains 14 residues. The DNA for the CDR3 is TGTGCCATCAGGCCGGGACTAGGCCCCAATGAGCAGTTCTTC. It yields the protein CAIRPGLGPNEQFF.

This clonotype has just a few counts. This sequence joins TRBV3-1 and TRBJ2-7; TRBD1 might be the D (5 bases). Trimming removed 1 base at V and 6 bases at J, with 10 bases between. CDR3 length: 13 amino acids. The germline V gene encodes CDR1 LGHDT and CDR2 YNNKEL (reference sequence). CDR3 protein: CASSQVREGEQYF. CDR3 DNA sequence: TGTGCCAGCAGCCAAGTCAGGGAAGGCGAGCAGTACTTC.

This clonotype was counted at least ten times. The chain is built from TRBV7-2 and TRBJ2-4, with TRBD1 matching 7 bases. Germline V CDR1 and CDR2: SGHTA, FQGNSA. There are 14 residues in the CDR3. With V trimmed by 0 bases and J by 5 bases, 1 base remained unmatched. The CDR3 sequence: CASSLAQGQNIQYF. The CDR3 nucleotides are TGTGCCAGCAGCTTAGCACAGGGGCAAAACATTCAGTACTTC.

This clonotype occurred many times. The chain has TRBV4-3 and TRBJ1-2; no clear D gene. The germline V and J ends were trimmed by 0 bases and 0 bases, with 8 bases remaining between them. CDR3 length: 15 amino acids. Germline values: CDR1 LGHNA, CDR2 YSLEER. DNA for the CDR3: TGCGCCAGCAGCCAAGACGCAAGGTCTAACTATGGCTACACCTTC. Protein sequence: CASSQDARSNYGYTF.

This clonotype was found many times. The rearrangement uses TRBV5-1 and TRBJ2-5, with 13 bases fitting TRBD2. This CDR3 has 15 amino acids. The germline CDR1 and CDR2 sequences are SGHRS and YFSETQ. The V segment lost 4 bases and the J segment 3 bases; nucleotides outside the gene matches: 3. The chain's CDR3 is CASSTGTSGEETQYF. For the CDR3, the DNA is TGCGCCAGCAGCACCGGGACTAGCGGGGAAGAGACCCAGTACTTC.

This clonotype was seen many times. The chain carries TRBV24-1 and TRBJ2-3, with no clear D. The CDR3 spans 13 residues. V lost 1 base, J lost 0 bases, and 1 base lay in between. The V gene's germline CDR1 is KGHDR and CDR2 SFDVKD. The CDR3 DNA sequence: TGTGCCACCAGTGATTTTAGCACAGATACGCAGTATTTT. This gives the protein CATSDFSTDTQYF.

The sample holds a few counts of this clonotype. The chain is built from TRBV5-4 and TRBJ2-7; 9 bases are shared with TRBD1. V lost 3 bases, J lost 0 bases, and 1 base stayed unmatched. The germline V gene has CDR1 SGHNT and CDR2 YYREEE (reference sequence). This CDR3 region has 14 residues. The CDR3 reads CASSWTGASYEQYF. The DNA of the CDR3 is TGTGCCAGCAGCTGGACAGGGGCCTCCTACGAGCAGTACTTC. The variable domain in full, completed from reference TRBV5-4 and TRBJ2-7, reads ETGVTQSPTHLIKTRGQQVTLRCSSQSGHNTVSWYQQALGQGPQFIFQYYREEENGRGNFPPRFSGLQFPNYSSELNVNALELDDSALYLCASSWTGASYEQYFGPGTRLTVT.

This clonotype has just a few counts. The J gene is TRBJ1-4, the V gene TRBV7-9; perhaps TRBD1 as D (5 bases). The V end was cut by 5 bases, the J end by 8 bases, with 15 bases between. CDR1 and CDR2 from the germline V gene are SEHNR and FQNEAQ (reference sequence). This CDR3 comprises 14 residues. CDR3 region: CASSRLGVGEKLFF. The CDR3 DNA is TGTGCCAGCAGCCGCCTAGGGGTTGGGGAAAAACTGTTTTTT. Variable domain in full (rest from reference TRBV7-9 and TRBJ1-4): DTGVSQNPRHKITKRGQNVTFRCDPISEHNRLYWYRQTLGQGPEFLTYFQNEAQLEKSRLLSDRFSAERPKGSFSTLEIQRTEQGDSAMYLCASSRLGVGEKLFFGSGTQLSVL.

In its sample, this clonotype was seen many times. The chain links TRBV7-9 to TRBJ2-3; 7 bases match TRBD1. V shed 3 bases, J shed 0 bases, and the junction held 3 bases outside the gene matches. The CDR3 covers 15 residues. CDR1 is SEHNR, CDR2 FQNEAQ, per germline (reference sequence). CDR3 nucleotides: TGTGCCAGCAGCTTGCAGGGGGAAAGCACAGATACGCAGTATTTT. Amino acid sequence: CASSLQGESTDTQYF.

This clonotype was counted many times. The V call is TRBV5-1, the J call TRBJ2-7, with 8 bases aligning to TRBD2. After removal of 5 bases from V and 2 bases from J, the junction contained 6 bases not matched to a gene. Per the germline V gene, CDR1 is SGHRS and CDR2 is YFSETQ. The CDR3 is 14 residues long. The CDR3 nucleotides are TGCGCCAGCAGTAGAATAGCGGGAACCTACGAGCAGTACTTC. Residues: CASSRIAGTYEQYF. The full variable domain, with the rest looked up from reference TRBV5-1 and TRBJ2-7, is KAGVTQTPRYLIKTRGQQVTLSCSPISGHRSVSWYQQTPGQGLQFLFEYFSETQRNKGNFPGRFSGRQFSNSRSEMNVSTLELGDSALYLCASSRIAGTYEQYFGPGTRLTVT.

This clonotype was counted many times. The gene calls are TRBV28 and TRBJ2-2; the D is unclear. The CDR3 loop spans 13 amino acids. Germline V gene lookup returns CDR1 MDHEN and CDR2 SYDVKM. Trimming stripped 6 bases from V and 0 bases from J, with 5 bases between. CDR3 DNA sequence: TGTGCCAGCAGAACTACGAACACCGGGGAGCTGTTTTTT. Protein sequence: CASRTTNTGELFF.

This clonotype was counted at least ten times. The CDR3 sequence is CSASRNTEAFF. The CDR3 DNA follows: TGCAGTGCTAGCAGGAACACTGAAGCTTTCTTT. The gene calls are TRBV20-1 and TRBJ1-1; the D is unclear. Germline loops: CDR1 DFQATT, CDR2 SNEGSKA (reference sequence). The ends were cut back, 3 bases at V and 1 base at J, with 3 bases in the middle. CDR3 size: 11 residues.

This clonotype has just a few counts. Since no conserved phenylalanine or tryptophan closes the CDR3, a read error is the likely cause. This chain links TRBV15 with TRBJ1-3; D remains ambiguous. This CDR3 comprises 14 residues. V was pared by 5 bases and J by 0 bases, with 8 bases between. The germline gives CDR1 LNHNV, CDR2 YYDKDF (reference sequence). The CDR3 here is CATSLAGSGNTIYI. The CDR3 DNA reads TGTGCCACCAGCCTGGCGGGCTCTGGAAACACCATATATATT.

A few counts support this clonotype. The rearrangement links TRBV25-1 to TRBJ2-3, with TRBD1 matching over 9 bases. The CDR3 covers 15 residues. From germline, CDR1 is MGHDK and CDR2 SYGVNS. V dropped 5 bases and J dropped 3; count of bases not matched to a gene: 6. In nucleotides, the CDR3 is TGTGCCAGCAGTTGGGACAGGGAGACGACAGATACGCAGTATTTT. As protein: CASSWDRETTDTQYF.

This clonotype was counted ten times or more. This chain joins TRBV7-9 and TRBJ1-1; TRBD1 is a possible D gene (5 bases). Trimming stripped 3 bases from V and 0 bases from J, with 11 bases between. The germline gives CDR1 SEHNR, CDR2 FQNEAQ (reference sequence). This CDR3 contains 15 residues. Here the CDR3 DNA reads TGTGCCAGCAGCTTCGAGGGGTTCATGAACACTGAAGCTTTCTTT. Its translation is CASSFEGFMNTEAFF.

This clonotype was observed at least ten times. The CDR3 nucleotides read TGCAGTGCTGACAGGGGGGAGAATTCACCCCTCCACTTT. Amino acid sequence: CSADRGENSPLHF. This chain joins TRBV20-1 and TRBJ1-6; the match to TRBD1 covers 9 bases. With 5 bases clipped from V and 7 bases from J, the junction kept 3 bases outside the gene matches. Germline lookup yields CDR1 DFQATT and CDR2 SNEGSKA (reference sequence). The CDR3 is 13 amino acids.

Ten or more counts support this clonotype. The CDR3 nucleotides are TGTGCCAGCAGTGAAAACTGGCGCTACAATGAGCAGTTCTTC. Translating gives CASSENWRYNEQFF. This chain uses TRBV6-1 with TRBJ2-1; no reliable D call. CDR3 length: 14 amino acids. Deletions cut 2 bases from V and 3 bases from J, with 8 bases between. Germline CDR1 and CDR2: MNHNS and SASEGT.

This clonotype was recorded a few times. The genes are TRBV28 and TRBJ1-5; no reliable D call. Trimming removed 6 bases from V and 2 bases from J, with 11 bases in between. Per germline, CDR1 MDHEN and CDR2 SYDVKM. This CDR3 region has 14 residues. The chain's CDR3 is CASRVDGGNQPQHF. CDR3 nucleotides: TGTGCCAGCAGAGTAGACGGGGGCAATCAGCCCCAGCATTTT.

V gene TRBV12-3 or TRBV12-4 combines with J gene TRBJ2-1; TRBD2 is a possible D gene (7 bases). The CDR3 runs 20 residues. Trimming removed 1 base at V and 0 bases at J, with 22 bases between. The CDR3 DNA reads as TGTGCCAGCAGTTTAGGGTTTGGGGGGGCCGACTCCCTCTCCTACAATGAGCAGTTCTTC. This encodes CASSLGFGGADSLSYNEQFF.